Included here is one T cell receptor (beta chain) sequence, with context. The CDR3 loop spans 14 amino acids. Germline-derived CDR1 and CDR2 are LGHDT and YNNKEL (reference sequence). V gave up 11 bases and J gave up 5 bases, with 16 bases separating them. The data stem from a study of T cell responses to AZD1222 COVID-19 vaccine. Study-wide background: Both about-4-week and about-12-week second-dose recipients were combined.

Sequenced by immunoSEQ multiplex PCR; TCRdb stores in-frame clones only, minus some. Among more than 60,000 clones, 87% were seen once, and the ten largest hold 24%. This specimen was peripheral blood, taken on day 0 of AZD1222 vaccination. This chain joins TRBV3-1 (or the pseudogene TRBV3-2) and TRBJ1-6; D remains ambiguous. This sequence originates from an adult in good health. CDR3 nucleotides: TGTGCCTCCCAGGAGGCCGCTGATAATTCACCCCTCCACTTT. Protein sequence: CASQEAADNSPLHF.